This is a list of T cell receptor beta chains from one sample in a study of regulatory T cells in long-lasting Graves disease. TCRdb re-derived calls from the multiplex PCR reads in MiXCR, one entry per CDR3 protein. The sample lists around 480,000 distinct CDR3 sequences, roughly a sixth occurring once. These sequences were also reported in another study, on T cells in Graves' hyperthyroidism and ophthalmopathy.

The sample was peripheral blood mononuclear cells (PBMCs), taken at new diagnosis, from a patient treated with antithyroid drugs. Every receptor here comes from a woman aged 35-60 years with Graves disease. The CDR3 runs from the conserved cysteine through the conserved F or W. The D gene is left open where the match is weak. The size entry is marked missing in some rows and otherwise reads once, few, many or a size class.

clone size,V gene,CDR3 length,D gene,J gene,CDR3 protein,CDR3 DNA
many,TRBV12-3/TRBV12-4,12,.,TRBJ1-6,CASSLNISPLHF,TGTGCCAGCAGTTTAAACATCTCACCCCTCCACTTT
.,TRBV6-2/TRBV6-3,15,TRBD1,TRBJ1-2,CASSYLSGGAEGYTF,TGTGCCAGCAGTTACCTGTCAGGGGGCGCGGAAGGCTACACCTTC
few,TRBV9,14,TRBD1,TRBJ2-5,CASSPGQHAGTQYF,TGTGCCAGCAGCCCGGGACAGCACGCAGGGACCCAGTACTTC
many,TRBV12-3/TRBV12-4,15,.,TRBJ2-1,CASSLAGAVVLSAFF,TGTGCCAGCAGTTTAGCGGGCGCCGTTGTCTTGTCCGCGTTCTTC
few,TRBV2,15,TRBD2,TRBJ2-3,CASTPRGRGTDTQYF,TGTGCCAGCACTCCACGGGGGAGGGGCACAGATACGCAGTATTTT
.,TRBV11-2,18,.,TRBJ2-5,CASSLLPRVGGRVETQYF,TGTGCCAGCAGCTTACTTCCCCGGGTGGGGGGCCGGGTAGAGACCCAGTACTTC
many,TRBV28,15,TRBD1,TRBJ1-4,CASSPHGQGERLLFF,TGTGCCAGCAGTCCACATGGACAGGGAGAGCGTCTACTGTTTTTT
many,TRBV5-5,13,.,TRBJ2-3,CASSLLQADTQYF,TGTGCCAGCAGCTTGCTACAGGCAGATACGCAGTATTTT
few,TRBV15,16,TRBD2,TRBJ2-1,CATSGRTSYNPNEQFF,TGTGCCACCAGCGGACGGACTAGTTACAATCCCAATGAGCAGTTCTTC
many,TRBV20-1,13,.,TRBJ2-7,CSARDPGVYEQYF,TGCAGTGCTAGAGATCCGGGTGTCTACGAGCAGTACTTC
few,TRBV2,15,.,TRBJ1-2,CASSPRLVHNYGYTF,TGTGCCAGCAGCCCGCGGCTGGTCCATAACTATGGCTACACCTTC
.,TRBV9,14,.,TRBJ2-1,CASSVEVYNNEQFF,TGTGCCAGCAGCGTAGAGGTGTACAACAATGAGCAGTTCTTC
many,TRBV24-1,15,TRBD1,TRBJ1-1,CATSVSRGVTTEAFF,TGTGCCACCAGTGTGTCCAGGGGGGTAACCACTGAAGCTTTCTTT
few,TRBV19,14,.,TRBJ1-4,CASSIPGSNEKLFF,TGTGCCAGTAGCATCCCGGGCAGTAATGAAAAACTGTTTTTT
.,TRBV5-1,14,.,TRBJ2-2,CASSPGGNTGELFF,TGCGCCAGCAGCCCCGGGGGGAACACCGGGGAGCTGTTTTTT
.,TRBV5-1,13,.,TRBJ2-7,CASSLAPAYEQYF,TGCGCCAGCAGCTTGGCCCCGGCGTACGAGCAGTACTTC
.,TRBV14,16,.,TRBJ2-7,CASSQELGAVTYEQYF,TGTGCCAGCAGCCAAGAGTTAGGGGCAGTTACCTACGAGCAGTACTTC
many,TRBV12-3/TRBV12-4,15,.,TRBJ2-7,CASSFRSGISYEQYF,TGTGCCAGCAGTTTTCGTTCAGGGATCTCCTACGAGCAGTACTTC
many,TRBV18,14,TRBD1,TRBJ1-4,CASSLTGRNEKLFF,TGTGCCAGCTCACTGACAGGGCGGAATGAAAAACTGTTTTTT
.,TRBV5-1,15,TRBD1,TRBJ2-7,CASSQLGTGHYEQYF,TGCGCCAGCAGCCAACTCGGGACAGGTCACTACGAGCAGTACTTC
few,TRBV5-1,15,.,TRBJ1-1,CASSLVGRVNTEAFF,TGCGCCAGCAGCTTGGTGGGGAGAGTGAACACTGAAGCTTTCTTT
many,TRBV11-2,16,.,TRBJ2-1,CASRPLGLADYNEQFF,TGTGCCAGCAGACCCCTTGGGCTAGCTGACTACAATGAGCAGTTCTTC
.,TRBV4-1,17,.,TRBJ2-2,CASSQPTGRSNTGELFF,TGCGCCAGCAGCCAACCAACAGGGCGAAGTAACACCGGGGAGCTGTTTTTT
.,TRBV6-1,17,.,TRBJ1-1,CASSEVRGWQANTEAFF,TGTGCCAGCAGTGAAGTGAGAGGGTGGCAGGCGAACACTGAAGCTTTCTTT
many,TRBV6-1,13,TRBD1,TRBJ2-5,CASRTGTEETQYF,TGTGCCAGCAGAACCGGGACAGAAGAGACCCAGTACTTC
many,TRBV2,14,.,TRBJ1-5,CASRISGGTQPQHF,TGTGCCAGCAGGATCTCGGGGGGGACTCAGCCCCAGCATTTT
many,TRBV20-1,14,.,TRBJ2-7,CSAARTGTSYEQYF,TGCAGTGCAGCCAGGACTGGAACCTCCTACGAGCAGTACTTC
many,TRBV5-1,13,.,TRBJ2-5,CASSLDPQETQYF,TGTGCCAGCAGCTTGGACCCGCAAGAGACCCAGTACTTC